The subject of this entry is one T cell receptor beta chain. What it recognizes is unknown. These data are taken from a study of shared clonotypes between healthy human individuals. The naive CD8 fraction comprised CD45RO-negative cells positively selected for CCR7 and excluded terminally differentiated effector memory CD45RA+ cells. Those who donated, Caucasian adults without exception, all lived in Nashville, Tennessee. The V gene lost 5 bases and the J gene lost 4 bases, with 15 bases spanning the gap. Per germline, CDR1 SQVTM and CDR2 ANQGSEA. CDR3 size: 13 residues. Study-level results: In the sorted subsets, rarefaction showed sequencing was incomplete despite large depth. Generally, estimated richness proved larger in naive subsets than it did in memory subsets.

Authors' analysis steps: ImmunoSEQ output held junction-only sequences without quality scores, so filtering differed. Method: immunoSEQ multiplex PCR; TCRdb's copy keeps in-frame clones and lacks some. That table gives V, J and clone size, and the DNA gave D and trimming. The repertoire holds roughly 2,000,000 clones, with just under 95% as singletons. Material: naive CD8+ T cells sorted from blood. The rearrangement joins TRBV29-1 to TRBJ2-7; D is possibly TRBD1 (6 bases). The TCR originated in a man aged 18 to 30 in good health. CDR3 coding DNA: TGCAGCGTTATACGGCAGGGGACGTACGAGCAGTACTTC. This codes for CSVIRQGTYEQYF.